The rows below give T cell receptor beta chains drawn from one sample of a study of T cell repertoires in cytomegalovirus infection. TCRdb re-derived calls from the reads in MiXCR, one entry per CDR3 protein. The data contain fewer than 700,000 distinct CDR3 sequences, less than 25% of them singletons. The material sequenced was CD8+ T cells from PBMCs. The receptors come from a human donor in good health (CMV status not recorded). Some clones in this sample may be carry-over from other donors' samples. CDR3s include the opening cysteine and the closing phenylalanine or tryptophan. A D gene is named only where the DNA matches it firmly. Not every row has a clone size; where given, it reads once, few, many or a size class.

>15|TRBD1|TRBJ2-3|TRBV20-1|-
CSARDPGGRTDTQYF
TGCAGTGCTAGAGATCCAGGGGGAAGGACAGATACGCAGTATTTT
>15|TRBD1|TRBJ2-1|TRBV7-2|many
CASRPPGQTMNEQFF
TGTGCCAGCAGGCCACCGGGACAGACTATGAATGAGCAGTTCTTC
>15|-|TRBJ1-6|TRBV9|once
CTSSKQIGGNSPLHF
TGTACCAGCAGCAAACAGATTGGAGGGAATTCACCCCTCCACTTT
>16|-|TRBJ2-1|TRBV28|-
CASSSPRDLGGHEQFF
TGTGCCAGCAGTTCCCCAAGGGACCTCGGAGGACATGAGCAGTTCTTC
>11|-|TRBJ1-1|TRBV2|-
CAILTGTEAFF
TGTGCCATTCTAACAGGGACTGAAGCTTTCTTT
>13|-|TRBJ1-1|TRBV7-9|many
CASSLRGDAEAFF
TGTGCCAGCAGCCTCCGAGGGGACGCTGAAGCTTTCTTT
>11|-|TRBJ1-1|TRBV6-2/TRBV6-3|few
CASSLGRKAFF
TGTGCCAGCAGCCTGGGAAGGAAGGCTTTCTTT
>15|-|TRBJ1-5|TRBV12-3/TRBV12-4|-
CASSLGGDSNQPQHF
TGTGCCAGCAGTTTAGGAGGAGATAGCAATCAGCCCCAGCATTTT
>15|-|TRBJ1-1|TRBV5-1|-
CASSLAGRENTEAFF
TGCGCCAGCAGCTTGGCCGGCAGGGAAAACACTGAAGCTTTCTTT
>16|-|TRBJ1-1|TRBV5-1|many
CASGWDPGPLATEAFF
TGCGCCAGCGGCTGGGACCCCGGGCCCCTGGCAACTGAAGCTTTCTTT
>20|TRBD1|TRBJ1-2|TRBV20-1|-
CSTRDRGGGDRVYMGYGYTF
TGCAGTACTAGAGATCGAGGAGGGGGCGACAGGGTCTATATGGGCTATGGCTACACCTTC
>14|-|TRBJ2-1|TRBV9|few
CASTPSGSYNEQFF
TGTGCCAGCACCCCGAGTGGGTCCTACAATGAGCAGTTCTTC
>16|TRBD1|TRBJ2-1|TRBV20-1|few
CSARPAQGDSYNEQFF
TGCAGTGCTAGACCCGCTCAGGGGGATTCCTACAATGAGCAGTTCTTC
>13|-|TRBJ2-7|TRBV11-3|many
CASSRDSVHEQYF
TGTGCCAGCAGCCGGGACTCCGTCCACGAGCAGTACTTC
>16|TRBD1|TRBJ1-1|TRBV19|-
CASSFSTGGRNTEAFF
TGTGCCAGTAGTTTTTCCACAGGGGGCCGGAACACTGAAGCTTTCTTT
>11|-|TRBJ2-3|TRBV7-9|many
CASSFPDTQYF
TGTGCCAGCAGCTTCCCAGATACGCAGTATTTT
>18|-|TRBJ2-1|TRBV10-2|-
CASSELPPRLRENNEQFF
TGCGCCAGCAGTGAACTCCCCCCCAGACTCAGGGAAAACAATGAGCAGTTCTTC